The subject of this entry is one T cell receptor (beta chain). Its antigen is not identified. This specimen comes from a study of OX40 agonist ivuxolimab in advanced cancers. The study, taken as a whole, reports: Partial responders receiving 0.1-3.0 mg/kg showed among the lowest clonal expansion. Antigen specificity remained undetermined for the expanded peripheral T cells.

Patients with a history of autoimmune disease or on systemic immunosuppression were excluded. Germline assignment: CDR1 SGHDN and CDR2 FVKESK. V was clipped by 3 bases and J by 7 bases; unmatched bases: 6. The CDR3 runs 14 residues. Profiling relied on immunoSEQ multiplex PCR, and the TCRdb table lists in-frame clones only, not all of them. The sample consists of about 130,000 clones, around 92% of them appearing once. This chain links TRBV14 with TRBJ2-7; the match to TRBD2 covers 10 bases. The sequencing used CD4+ or CD8+ T cells sorted from blood, collected in a trial of the OX40 agonist ivuxolimab. This TCR came from an adult with an advanced solid tumor such as melanoma, head and neck, liver or kidney cancer. CDR3 loop: CASSHSSGSNEQYF. The CDR3 nucleotides are TGTGCCAGCAGCCACTCTAGCGGGAGTAATGAGCAGTACTTC.